A single sample gave rise to the 32 T cell receptor beta chains below, sequenced in a study of T-cell memory formation after mild COVID-19 (dated by TCRdb to about 2021). The library came from 5' RACE. Sequencing instrument: Illumina NovaSeq 6000. The public sequencing data were trimmed at Q25 with fastp and processed into clonotypes with MiXCR by TCRdb, which kept only in-frame beta chains. One record per CDR3 amino acid sequence lists the most common genes and DNA. The sample includes some 450,000 distinct CDR3 sequences, with around 20% observed a single time. 7.5% to 9.5% of the sample lies in the top ten. Material: PBMCs or a T cell subset sorted from them (not recorded which). The receptors come from an adult woman who had mild COVID-19 (a few samples of this study predate the infection). The sample titles of this study are shuffled in the database, so cell type and time point are left out; the donor was told from shared clones.

This clonotype appeared a few times. The germline gene is not matched at one end of the junction; a read error may be the cause. The V call is TRBV6-2 or TRBV6-3, the J call TRBJ1-2; D uncertain. The CDR3 contains 12 residues. Germline lookup yields CDR1 MNHEY and CDR2 SVGEGT. The CDR3 sequence is CASSHSNYGYTF. The CDR3 bases are TGTGCCAGCAGTCACTCTAACTATGGCTACACCTTC.

The rearrangement uses TRBV12-3 or TRBV12-4 and TRBJ2-6; D possibly matches TRBD1 or TRBD2 (5 bases each). Trimming shortened V by 5 bases and J by 0 bases, and 14 bases separated the two germline ends. The CDR3 runs 17 residues. Here the CDR3 reads CASSPGPLYSGANVLTF. The CDR3 coding sequence is TGTGCCAGCAGTCCGGGACCCCTCTACTCTGGGGCCAACGTCCTGACTTTC.

V is TRBV30 and J is TRBJ2-2; 9 nucleotides agree with TRBD2. The CDR3 length is 14 residues. The ends lost 3 bases at V and 5 bases at J; junction bases unmatched: 4. Per germline, CDR1 GTSNPN and CDR2 SVGIG (reference sequence). The CDR3 reads CAWRGTSSTGELFF. The CDR3 DNA is TGTGCCTGGAGGGGGACTAGCTCAACCGGGGAGCTGTTTTTT.

The chain couples TRBV5-1 to TRBJ2-7, with 9 bases lining up with TRBD1. In germline, CDR1 is SGHRS, CDR2 YFSETQ. The CDR3 consists of 16 residues. The junction had 11 bases not matched to a gene; V was cut back by 0 bases and J by 7 bases. CDR3 sequence (DNA): TGCGCCAGCAGCTTGGGAGCCGGGACAGGGCGATGGGAGCAGTACTTC. Translated, it gives CASSLGAGTGRWEQYF.

The rearrangement uses TRBV7-2 and TRBJ2-7; 8 bases agree with TRBD1. This CDR3 comprises 14 residues. The trim removed 1 base at V and 6 bases at J, leaving 5 bases unmatched. Per germline, CDR1 SGHTA and CDR2 FQGNSA. The CDR3 sequence: CASSLDRQGSEQYF. As DNA, the CDR3 is TGTGCCAGCAGCTTAGACAGACAGGGGTCCGAGCAGTACTTC.

This clonotype has just a few counts. This chain links TRBV5-1 with TRBJ1-4, with 9 bases that match TRBD1. The CDR3 totals 14 residues. Per germline, CDR1 SGHRS and CDR2 YFSETQ. The J segment lost 8 bases and the V segment lost 7 bases, leaving 9 bases of the junction unmatched. CDR3 region: CASRPTGGKEKLFF. CDR3 DNA sequence: TGCGCCAGCCGACCGACAGGGGGAAAAGAAAAACTGTTTTTT.

This chain connects TRBV7-3 to TRBJ2-1, with a weak D call TRBD1 (6 bases). CDR1 SGHTA and CDR2 FQGTGA come from the germline V gene. V was cut by 5 bases and J by 8 bases, with 10 bases left in between. The CDR3 runs 12 residues. The CDR3 region is CASSNSGDEQFF. The CDR3 nucleotides read TGTGCCAGCAGCAACTCAGGGGATGAGCAGTTCTTC.

This clonotype was seen more than once but under ten times. This chain links TRBV6-4 with TRBJ2-1; 7 bases are shared with TRBD2. With 0 bases clipped from V and 6 bases from J, the junction kept 8 bases outside the gene matches. Per germline, CDR1 MRHNA and CDR2 SNTAGT. The CDR3 contains 16 residues. CDR3 residues: CASSDSGRGDSNEQFF. The DNA for the CDR3 is TGTGCCAGCAGTGACTCAGGTCGGGGGGACTCCAATGAGCAGTTCTTC.

This clonotype was observed a handful of times. The V call is TRBV6-2 or TRBV6-3, the J call TRBJ2-7; possibly TRBD1 for D (6 bases). Trimming left V 7 bases short and J 3 bases short, with 19 bases between. The CDR3 has 15 amino acids. Germline loops: CDR1 MNHEY, CDR2 SVGEGT. The CDR3 DNA sequence: TGTGCCAGCACCCCCGCGCCGGGACACGGCTACGAGCAGTACTTC. Its protein product is CASTPAPGHGYEQYF.

The rearrangement joins TRBV20-1 to TRBJ2-7; D is possibly TRBD1 (6 bases). Germline V lookup: CDR1 DFQATT, CDR2 SNEGSKA (reference sequence). The germline V and J ends were trimmed by 5 bases and 1 base, with 12 bases remaining between them. The CDR3 has 13 amino acids. The CDR3 DNA is TGCAGTGCTTCGACAGGTCGTTCCTACGAGCAGTACTTC. It encodes CSASTGRSYEQYF.

CDR3 region: CASSESDRTQYF. CDR3 nucleotides: TGTGCCAGCAGTGAATCTGACAGGACCCAGTACTTC. V gene TRBV2 combines with J gene TRBJ2-5; maybe TRBD1 (5 bases). The ends were cut back, 2 bases at V and 7 bases at J, with 8 bases in the middle. The CDR3 loop spans 12 amino acids. Germline CDR1 and CDR2: SNHLY and FYNNEI.

This clonotype was observed a few times. CDR3 DNA: TGTGCCAGCAGCGTAGCGGGAGCCACAGATACGCAGTATTTT. The encoded protein is CASSVAGATDTQYF. The J gene is TRBJ2-3, the V gene TRBV9, with D possibly matching TRBD2 (6 bases). Germline loops: CDR1 SGDLS, CDR2 YYNGEE. V was trimmed by 0 bases and J by 2 bases, leaving 7 bases between them. The CDR3 runs 14 residues.

This clonotype was counted only a few times. The chain is built from TRBV6-5 and TRBJ1-2, with unresolved D. CDR3 length: 14 residues. Germline V gives CDR1 MNHEY, CDR2 SVGAGI. V lost 2 bases to trimming and J lost 4 bases, with 11 bases between them. The CDR3 spells CASSYREWGYGYTF. The CDR3 DNA reads TGTGCCAGCAGTTACAGGGAGTGGGGCTATGGCTACACCTTC.

The gene calls are TRBV6-6 and TRBJ2-1; D could derive from TRBD1 or TRBD2 (5 bases each). CDR1 and CDR2 from the germline V gene are MNHNY and SVGAGI (reference sequence). V was shortened by 5 bases and J by 14 bases, with 19 bases between the two germline ends. This CDR3 comprises 13 residues. The CDR3 is CASSLEGLQHKFF. The CDR3 DNA sequence: TGTGCCAGCAGTCTCGAGGGGCTCCAACATAAGTTCTTC.

The chain recombines TRBV20-1 with TRBJ1-1; no clear D. The CDR3 runs 13 residues. V was cut by 0 bases and J by 7 bases, with 12 bases left in between. Germline V gives CDR1 DFQATT, CDR2 SNEGSKA (reference sequence). The CDR3 reads CSARDNNWGEAFF. The CDR3 DNA reads as TGCAGTGCTAGAGATAACAATTGGGGTGAAGCTTTCTTT.

This clonotype was counted many times. The junction shows a germline mismatch at one end, possibly a read error. This chain joins TRBV5-1 and TRBJ1-4; D gene unclear. Per germline, CDR1 SGHRS and CDR2 YFSETQ. CDR3 length equals 13 residues. CDR3: CASSLQLNEKLFF. CDR3 sequence (DNA): TGTGCCAGTAGTCTGCAGCTTAATGAAAAACTGTTTTTT.

The chain couples TRBV29-1 to TRBJ1-1; no firm D call. Trimming cost V 6 bases and J 1 base, with 9 bases left between them. Per the germline V gene, CDR1 is SQVTM and CDR2 is ANQGSEA. CDR3 length: 12 residues. The CDR3 region has the DNA TGCAGCGTGTCGCCGGGGAACACTGAAGCTTTCTTT. Translated, it gives CSVSPGNTEAFF.

This clonotype turned up a few times. V is TRBV4-3 and J is TRBJ2-7; TRBD2 matches at 9 bases. V shed 3 bases, J shed 6 bases, and the junction held 18 bases outside the gene matches. From germline, CDR1 is LGHNA and CDR2 YSLEER. The CDR3 sequence is 18 residues long. CDR3 DNA sequence: TGCGCCAGCAGCCAGGTAGTGGGTCGGCGGGAGGGTTCTGGCGAGCAGTACTTC. This codes for CASSQVVGRREGSGEQYF.

The chain uses TRBV5-1 and TRBJ1-2; weak D call: TRBD1 (6 bases). This CDR3 spans 13 amino acids. CDR1 is SGHRS, CDR2 YFSETQ, per germline. The ends were cut back, 4 bases at V and 6 bases at J, with 13 bases in the middle. The CDR3 loop reads CASSPEGVHGYTF. The CDR3, as DNA: TGCGCCAGCAGCCCCGAGGGGGTCCATGGCTACACCTTC.

This clonotype was observed a handful of times. The chain has TRBV29-1 and TRBJ1-5; 8 bases line up with TRBD1. J gave up 5 bases and V 5 bases, and 5 bases lay outside the gene matches. The CDR3 totals 13 residues. Germline CDR1 reads SQVTM; CDR2 reads ANQGSEA. The CDR3 protein is CSVSDRGDQPQHF. The CDR3 DNA sequence: TGCAGCGTTTCTGACAGGGGCGATCAGCCCCAGCATTTT.

This clonotype was seen a handful of times. The V gene is TRBV20-1, the J gene TRBJ2-2; the D gene could be TRBD1 or TRBD2 (6 bases each). From germline, CDR1 is DFQATT and CDR2 SNEGSKA (reference sequence). The V end lost 3 bases, the J end lost 4 bases, and 12 bases lay between the germline ends. The CDR3 has 14 residues. The chain's CDR3 is CSARTRGFTGELFF. The CDR3 region has the DNA TGCAGTGCTAGGACTAGGGGGTTCACCGGGGAGCTGTTTTTT.

The gene calls are TRBV7-9 and TRBJ2-7; no firm D call. Per germline, CDR1 SEHNR and CDR2 FQNEAQ (reference sequence). This CDR3 is built from 12 residues. The V end was cut by 2 bases, the J end by 2 bases, with 4 bases between. The CDR3 sequence: CASSLTAYEQYF. The CDR3 DNA follows: TGTGCCAGCAGCTTAACGGCCTACGAGCAGTACTTC.

CDR3 loop: CASSASSGISDTQYF. DNA for the CDR3: TGTGCCAGCAGCGCGTCTAGCGGGATCTCAGATACGCAGTATTTT. The chain carries TRBV9 and TRBJ2-3; 9 bases map to TRBD2. After removal of 3 bases from V and 4 bases from J, the junction contained 6 bases not matched to a gene. The CDR3 length is 15 residues. Germline V gives CDR1 SGDLS, CDR2 YYNGEE.

This clonotype has more than one count but fewer than ten. The rearrangement joins TRBV3-1 to TRBJ1-2; TRBD1 is a possible D gene (6 bases). With 1 base removed from V and 5 bases from J, the gap between germline ends came to 14 bases. The CDR3 is 15 residues long. Germline V gives CDR1 LGHDT, CDR2 YNNKEL (reference sequence). The CDR3: CASSQGYSGVYGYTF. The CDR3 DNA sequence: TGTGCCAGCAGCCAAGGGTATTCAGGGGTATATGGCTACACCTTC.

This clonotype was seen a few times. J is TRBJ2-1 and V is TRBV7-3; maybe TRBD2 (5 bases). The V gene lost 5 bases and the J gene lost 8 bases, with 13 bases spanning the gap. The CDR3 consists of 13 residues. Per germline, CDR1 SGHTA and CDR2 FQGTGA. The CDR3 DNA reads TGTGCCAGCAGCACCGACTACGGCGATGAGCAGTTCTTC. This translates into CASSTDYGDEQFF.

The rearrangement links TRBV7-6 to TRBJ2-3; no clear D gene. This CDR3 region has 13 residues. Germline V gene data show CDR1 as SGHVS and CDR2 as FNYEAQ. V was trimmed by 1 base and J by 5 bases, leaving 7 bases between them. CDR3 DNA: TGTGCCAGCAGCTTAGGACGGATAGATACGCAGTATTTT. Encoded protein: CASSLGRIDTQYF.

This clonotype was detected only a few times. The chain joins TRBV4-3 to TRBJ2-3, with no clear D. The V end lost 5 bases, the J end lost 0 bases, and 12 bases lay between the germline ends. The CDR3 loop spans 15 amino acids. Germline CDR1 and CDR2: LGHNA and YSLEER. The CDR3 nucleotides read TGCGCCAGCAGCTTTAGGGCGTATAGCACAGATACGCAGTATTTT. Encoded protein: CASSFRAYSTDTQYF.

This sequence joins TRBV4-3 and TRBJ2-7, with D perhaps TRBD2 (5 bases). In germline, CDR1 is LGHNA, CDR2 YSLEER. There are 16 residues in the CDR3. Trimming took off 1 base at V and 2 bases at J, with 15 bases between the two ends. The CDR3 DNA is TGCGCCAGCAGCCAAGGTGAAGGACTTCAGCCCTACGAGCAGTACTTC. Translated, it gives CASSQGEGLQPYEQYF.

The J gene is TRBJ2-2, the V gene TRBV12-3 or TRBV12-4; the D is unclear. Trimming left V 1 base short and J 2 bases short, with 8 bases between. The CDR3 consists of 15 residues. CDR3 residues: CASSLGMSNTGELFF. CDR3 sequence (DNA): TGTGCCAGCAGTTTAGGAATGTCCAACACCGGGGAGCTGTTTTTT.

A few counts support this clonotype. V and J are TRBV5-6 and TRBJ2-2; D is perhaps TRBD1 or TRBD2 (6 bases each). The V and J ends lost 4 bases and 6 bases respectively, with 22 bases between them. This CDR3 is 17 amino acids long. The V gene's germline CDR1 is SGHDT and CDR2 YYEEEE. Written as DNA, the CDR3 is TGTGCCAGCAGCCCACCCCGTGGAGGGGGGAAGTCCGGGGAGCTGTTTTTT. This sequence encodes CASSPPRGGGKSGELFF.

This clonotype was detected ten times or more. This chain connects TRBV20-1 to TRBJ2-7; 8 nucleotides align to TRBD1. V was clipped by 0 bases and J by 3 bases; unmatched bases: 4. This CDR3 contains 14 residues. Germline V CDR1 and CDR2: DFQATT, SNEGSKA (reference sequence). The CDR3 sequence: CSARDSGTGYEQYF. The CDR3 nucleotides read TGCAGTGCTAGAGATTCCGGGACAGGCTACGAGCAGTACTTC.

This chain joins TRBV6-5 and TRBJ1-2; D remains ambiguous. The CDR3 has 14 residues. Trimming took 4 bases from V and 2 from J, leaving 11 bases between them. Per germline, CDR1 MNHEY and CDR2 SVGAGI. CDR3 sequence: CASSSSPSNYGYTF. DNA of the CDR3: TGTGCCAGCAGTTCCTCTCCCTCCAACTATGGCTACACCTTC.